These T cell receptor beta chains were read from a single sample in a study of vaccination and CD4 T cells after COVID-19. TCRdb reprocessed the PCR reads via MiXCR and lists one record per CDR3 protein. The data contain about 15,000 distinct CDR3 sequences, less than 70% of them seen just once; the ten biggest clones take up approximately 15%. No cognate antigen is known for these TCRs. The sequencing sample was made of CD4+ T cells from blood, cultured in vitro. The receptors stem from a human donor who had recovered from COVID-19. CDR3s include the opening cysteine and the closing phenylalanine or tryptophan. D genes are given only for firm matches. Not every row has a clone size; where given, it reads once, few, many or a size class.

j_call d_call v_call clone_size cdr3_nt cdr3_aa
TRBJ2-3 TRBD2 TRBV6-1 NA TGTGCCAGCAGTGAGAAAGGCGGGGGGAGTCCAGATACGCAGTATTTT CASSEKGGGSPDTQYF
TRBJ2-5 NA TRBV4-1 few TGCGCCAGCAGCCAGCCCTATCGGGGTGGTGAAGGAGAGACCCAGTACTTC CASSQPYRGGEGETQYF
TRBJ1-6 TRBD1 TRBV28 few TGTGCCAGCAGTACCCGACAGGGGGTTATAGGGTCACCCCTCCACTTT CASSTRQGVIGSPLHF
TRBJ1-4 NA TRBV20-1 NA TGCAGTGCTAGAGCCGGGGGGTCCGGAAAACTGTTTTTT CSARAGGSGKLFF
TRBJ1-5 NA TRBV28 once TGTGCCAGCAGTTTAGCAGGACGTGGCAATCAGCCCCAGCATTTT CASSLAGRGNQPQHF
TRBJ1-5 NA TRBV6-2/TRBV6-3 NA TGTGCCAGCAGTCCCTTATCCTTTGGGGGGCGTCAGCCCCAGCATTTT CASSPLSFGGRQPQHF
TRBJ2-7 TRBD1 TRBV2 NA TGTGCCAGCAGCAAGGAGGGACAGGGGATTGTCTCCGAGCAGTACTTC CASSKEGQGIVSEQYF
TRBJ1-2 NA TRBV15 NA TGTGCCACCAGCAGGGAAACCGCCACTGGCTACACCTTC CATSRETATGYTF
TRBJ2-1 NA TRBV20-1 NA TGCAGATCGGGACCTGGGTTCTTC CRSGPGFF
TRBJ2-7 NA TRBV10-3 NA TGTGCCATCAGTGAAACGACAGAGAGCCTCGAGCAGTACTTC CAISETTESLEQYF
TRBJ2-5 TRBD2 TRBV12-3/TRBV12-4 NA TGTGCCAGCAGCCACCTAGCGGGAGGCCTACAAGAGACCCAGTACTTC CASSHLAGGLQETQYF
TRBJ2-2 NA TRBV12-3/TRBV12-4 NA TGTGCCAGCAGCTTACTGGATGGAACCACCGGGGAGCTGTTTTTT CASSLLDGTTGELFF
TRBJ1-2 TRBD1 TRBV10-3 NA TGTGCCATCAGTGAGGCATCGGACAGGGCCGGCTACACCTTC CAISEASDRAGYTF
TRBJ2-7 NA TRBV7-2 NA TGTGCCAGCAGCTTAAACTCCTACGAGCAGTACTTC CASSLNSYEQYF
TRBJ2-3 TRBD2 TRBV7-6 NA TGTGCCAGCAGCGGCCTCGTGACTAGCGGGGCGACAGATACGCAGTATTTT CASSGLVTSGATDTQYF
TRBJ2-2 TRBD1 TRBV5-1 once TGCGCCAGCAGCTACCCAATGCTTACAGGGGACACCGGGGAGCTGTTTTTT CASSYPMLTGDTGELFF
TRBJ2-5 NA TRBV11-2 NA TGTGCCAGCAGCGTGATCCAAGAGACCCAGTACTTC CASSVIQETQYF
TRBJ2-3 TRBD2 TRBV6-4 NA TGTGCCAGCAGTGAGACTAGCGGGAGCATAGATACGCAGTATTTT CASSETSGSIDTQYF
TRBJ1-2 NA TRBV25-1 NA TGTGCCAGCAGAACCGGACAGTCCCATGGCTACACCTTC CASRTGQSHGYTF
TRBJ2-5 NA TRBV5-1 once TGCGCCAGCAGCTTCAGTGCGGGAAGGGAGACCCAGTACTTC CASSFSAGRETQYF
TRBJ1-1 NA TRBV6-5 NA TGTGCCAGCAGTTACACGGCAGGGAGGACTGAAGCTTTCTTT CASSYTAGRTEAFF
TRBJ2-7 TRBD1 TRBV28 once TGTGCCAGCACCCTAGGACAGGGAAGGACCTACGAGCAGTACTTC CASTLGQGRTYEQYF
TRBJ1-1 NA TRBV19 NA TGTGCCAGTAGTGGAGGCAGAGGTTACACTGAAGCTTTCTTT CASSGGRGYTEAFF
TRBJ2-7 TRBD1 TRBV2 NA TGTGCCAGCCGGGGGACAGGGACCCGGGAGCAGTACTTC CASRGTGTREQYF
TRBJ1-1 TRBD1 TRBV25-1 NA TGTGCCAGCACCAAGGGGTACAGGGGGCAAGTCGACACTGAAGCTTTCTTT CASTKGYRGQVDTEAFF
TRBJ1-1 TRBD1 TRBV7-2 NA TGTGCCAGCAGCTTAGAGGGGGCAGGTTTCACTGAAGCTTTCTTT CASSLEGAGFTEAFF
TRBJ2-2 NA TRBV2 NA TGTGCCAGCAGTGGCAGGATCACCGGGGAGCTGTTTTTT CASSGRITGELFF
TRBJ2-3 NA TRBV5-1 NA TGCGCCAGCAGCTGGGATGACACAGATACGCAGTATTTT CASSWDDTDTQYF
TRBJ2-1 NA TRBV6-2/TRBV6-3 NA TGTGCCAGCACCAAAAAGGGAAACAATGAGCAGTTCTTC CASTKKGNNEQFF
TRBJ1-1 TRBD1 TRBV10-3 few TGTGCCACCCACGGACAGGGCAATGTGGGCACTGAAGCTTTCTTT CATHGQGNVGTEAFF
TRBJ1-1 TRBD1 TRBV20-1 NA TGCAGTGCTACGGATAATACCAGGGGGAGCACTGAAGCTTTCTTT CSATDNTRGSTEAFF
TRBJ1-1 NA TRBV12-3/TRBV12-4 NA TGTGCCAGCGGTGGTCGTGGGGGCCCGACTGAAGCTTTCTTT CASGGRGGPTEAFF
TRBJ2-5 NA TRBV14 NA TGTGCCAGCAGCCAAGCAACGTACCAAGAGACCCAGTACTTC CASSQATYQETQYF
TRBJ1-2 NA TRBV12-3/TRBV12-4 NA TGTGCCAGCAGTTACAGCGAACATGGCTACACCTTC CASSYSEHGYTF
TRBJ1-6 NA TRBV28 NA TGTGCCAGCAGTTTATTAGGCTTACCTGAGAATTCACCCCTCCACTTT CASSLLGLPENSPLHF
TRBJ2-3 TRBD2 TRBV12-3/TRBV12-4 NA TGTGCCAGCAGATTAGCGGGAGAAGGTGCAGATACGCAGTATTTT CASRLAGEGADTQYF
TRBJ1-1 NA TRBV7-3 medium-sized TGTGCCAGCAGCCAGGACGGAATGAACACTGAAGCTTTCTTT CASSQDGMNTEAFF
TRBJ2-1 TRBD2 TRBV6-5 NA TGTGCCAGCAGTTACGTAGGACTAGCGGGAGGCTTAAATGAGCAGTTCTTC CASSYVGLAGGLNEQFF
TRBJ2-1 TRBD2 TRBV7-2 NA TGTGCCAGCAGCTCCCTAGCGGGAGGAAAGTTCTTC CASSSLAGGKFF
TRBJ2-7 NA TRBV20-1 hyperexpanded TGCAGTGCTAGAGGCGGTCTAGCGAGCAACGAGCAGTACTTC CSARGGLASNEQYF